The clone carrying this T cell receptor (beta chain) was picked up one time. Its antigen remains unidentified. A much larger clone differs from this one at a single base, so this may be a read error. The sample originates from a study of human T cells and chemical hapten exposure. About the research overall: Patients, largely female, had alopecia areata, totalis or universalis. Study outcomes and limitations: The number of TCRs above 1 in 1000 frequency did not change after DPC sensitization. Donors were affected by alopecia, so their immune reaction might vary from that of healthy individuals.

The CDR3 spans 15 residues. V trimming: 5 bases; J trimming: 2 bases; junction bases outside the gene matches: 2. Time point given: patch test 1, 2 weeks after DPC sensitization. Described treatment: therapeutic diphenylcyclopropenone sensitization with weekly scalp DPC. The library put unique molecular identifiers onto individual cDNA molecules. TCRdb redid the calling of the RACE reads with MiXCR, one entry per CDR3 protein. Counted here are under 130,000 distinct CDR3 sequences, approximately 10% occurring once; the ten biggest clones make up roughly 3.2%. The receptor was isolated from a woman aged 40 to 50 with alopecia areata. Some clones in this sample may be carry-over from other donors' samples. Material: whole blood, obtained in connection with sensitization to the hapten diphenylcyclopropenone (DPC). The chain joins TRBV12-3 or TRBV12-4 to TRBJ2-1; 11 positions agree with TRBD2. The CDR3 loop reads CASSLTSGAYNEQFF. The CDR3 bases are TGTGCCAGCAGTCTGACTAGCGGGGCCTACAATGAGCAGTTCTTC.